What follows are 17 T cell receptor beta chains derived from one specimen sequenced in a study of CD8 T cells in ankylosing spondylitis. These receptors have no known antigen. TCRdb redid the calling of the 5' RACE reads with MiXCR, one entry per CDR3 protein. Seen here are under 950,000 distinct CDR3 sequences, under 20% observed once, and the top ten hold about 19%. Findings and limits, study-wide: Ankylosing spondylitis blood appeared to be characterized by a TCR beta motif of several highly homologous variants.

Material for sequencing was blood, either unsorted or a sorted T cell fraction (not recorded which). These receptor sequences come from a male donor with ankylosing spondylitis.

Here the CDR3 DNA reads TGTGCCAGCAGTTTATTCGGGACCACCATCTACAATGAGCAGTTCTTC. It encodes CASSLFGTTIYNEQFF. The chain combines TRBV28 with TRBJ2-1; possibly TRBD1 or TRBD2 for D (5 bases each). V lost 1 base to trimming and J lost 3 bases, with 13 bases between them. Germline V gives CDR1 MDHEN, CDR2 SYDVKM. The CDR3 contains 16 residues.

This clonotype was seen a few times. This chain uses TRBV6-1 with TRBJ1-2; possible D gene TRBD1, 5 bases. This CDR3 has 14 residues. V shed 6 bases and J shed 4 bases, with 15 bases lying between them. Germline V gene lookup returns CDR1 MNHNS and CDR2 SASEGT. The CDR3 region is CASRPEGMSYGYTF. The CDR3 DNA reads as TGTGCCAGCAGGCCTGAGGGGATGAGCTATGGCTACACCTTC.

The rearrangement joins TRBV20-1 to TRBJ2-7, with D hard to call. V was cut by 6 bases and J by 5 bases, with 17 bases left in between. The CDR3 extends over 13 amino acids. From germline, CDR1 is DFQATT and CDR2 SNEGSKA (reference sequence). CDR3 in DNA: TGCAGTGCGAGGAAAGGGTTTCGTAACGAGCAGTACTTC. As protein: CSARKGFRNEQYF.

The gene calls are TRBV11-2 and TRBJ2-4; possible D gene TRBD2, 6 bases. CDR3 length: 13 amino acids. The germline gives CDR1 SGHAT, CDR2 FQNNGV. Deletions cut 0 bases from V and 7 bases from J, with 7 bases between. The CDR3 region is CASSLEEGNIQYF. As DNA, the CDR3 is TGTGCCAGCAGCTTAGAGGAGGGTAACATTCAGTACTTC.

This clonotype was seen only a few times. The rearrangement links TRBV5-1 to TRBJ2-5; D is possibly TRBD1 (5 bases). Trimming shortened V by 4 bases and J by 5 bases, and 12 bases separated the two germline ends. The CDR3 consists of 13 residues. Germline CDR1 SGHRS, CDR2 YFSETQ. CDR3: CASSRREAETQYF. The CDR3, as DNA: TGCGCCAGCAGCCGCAGGGAAGCGGAGACCCAGTACTTC.

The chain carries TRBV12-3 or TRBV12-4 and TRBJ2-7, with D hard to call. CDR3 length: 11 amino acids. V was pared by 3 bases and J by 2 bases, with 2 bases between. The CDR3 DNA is TGTGCCAGCAGTTTTACCTACGAGCAGTACTTC. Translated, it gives CASSFTYEQYF.

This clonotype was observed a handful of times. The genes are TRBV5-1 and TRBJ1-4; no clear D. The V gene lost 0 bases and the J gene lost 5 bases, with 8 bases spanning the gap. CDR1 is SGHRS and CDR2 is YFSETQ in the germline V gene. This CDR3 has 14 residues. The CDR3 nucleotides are TGCGCCAGCAGCTTGGATCAGGACAATGAAAAACTGTTTTTT. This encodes CASSLDQDNEKLFF.

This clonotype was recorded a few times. The CDR3 protein is CSVKRDSNTGELFF. As DNA, the CDR3 is TGCAGCGTTAAGAGGGATTCGAACACCGGGGAGCTGTTTTTT. The chain joins TRBV29-1 to TRBJ2-2, with a tentative D call TRBD2 (5 bases). With 5 bases removed from V and 0 bases from J, the gap between germline ends came to 10 bases. This CDR3 comprises 14 residues. In germline, CDR1 is SQVTM, CDR2 ANQGSEA.

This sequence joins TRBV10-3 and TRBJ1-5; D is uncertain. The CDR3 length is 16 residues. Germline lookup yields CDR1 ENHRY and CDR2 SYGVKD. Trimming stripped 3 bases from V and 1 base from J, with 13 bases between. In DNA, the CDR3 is TGTGCCATCAGTGATACGGGGTGGGAAAGCAATCAGCCCCAGCATTTT. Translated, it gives CAISDTGWESNQPQHF.

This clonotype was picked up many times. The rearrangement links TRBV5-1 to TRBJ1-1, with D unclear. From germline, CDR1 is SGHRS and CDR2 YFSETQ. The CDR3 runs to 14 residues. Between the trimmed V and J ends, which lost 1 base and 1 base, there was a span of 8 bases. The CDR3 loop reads CASSLNTENTEAFF. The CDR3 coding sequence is TGCGCCAGCAGCTTGAATACGGAGAACACTGAAGCTTTCTTT.

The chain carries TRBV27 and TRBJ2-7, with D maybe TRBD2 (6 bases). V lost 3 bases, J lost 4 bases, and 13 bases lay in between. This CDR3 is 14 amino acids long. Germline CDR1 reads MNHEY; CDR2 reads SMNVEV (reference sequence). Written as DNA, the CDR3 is TGTGCCAGCAGTTTGCAGGGTGCGGGATACGAGCAGTACTTC. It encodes CASSLQGAGYEQYF.

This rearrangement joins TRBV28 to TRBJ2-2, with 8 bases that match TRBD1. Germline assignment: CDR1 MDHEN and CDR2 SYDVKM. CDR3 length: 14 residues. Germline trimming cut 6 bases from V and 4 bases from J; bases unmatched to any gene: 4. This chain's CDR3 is CASSPGGATGELFF. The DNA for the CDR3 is TGTGCCAGCAGCCCAGGGGGCGCCACCGGGGAGCTGTTTTTT. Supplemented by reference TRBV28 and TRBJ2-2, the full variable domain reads DVKVTQSSRYLVKRTGEKVFLECVQDMDHENMFWYRQDPGLGLRLIYFSYDVKMKEKGDIPEGYSVSREKKERFSLILESASTNQTSMYLCASSPGGATGELFFGEGSRLTVL.

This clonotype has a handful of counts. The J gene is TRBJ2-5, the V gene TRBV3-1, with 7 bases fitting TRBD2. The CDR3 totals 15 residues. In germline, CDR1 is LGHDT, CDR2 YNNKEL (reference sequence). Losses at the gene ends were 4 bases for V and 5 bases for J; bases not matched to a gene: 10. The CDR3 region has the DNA TGTGCCAGCAGCCTGGCGGGAGTTTCGGGTGAGACCCAGTACTTC. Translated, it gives CASSLAGVSGETQYF.

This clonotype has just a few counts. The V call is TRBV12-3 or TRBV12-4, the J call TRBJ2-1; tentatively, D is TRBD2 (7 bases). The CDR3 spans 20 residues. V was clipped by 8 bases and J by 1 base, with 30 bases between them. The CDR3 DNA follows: TGTGCCAGCTCCTCTTCGGGGGGCGGGAGCTCTGACTTTTCCTACAATGAGCAGTTCTTC. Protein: CASSSSGGGSSDFSYNEQFF.

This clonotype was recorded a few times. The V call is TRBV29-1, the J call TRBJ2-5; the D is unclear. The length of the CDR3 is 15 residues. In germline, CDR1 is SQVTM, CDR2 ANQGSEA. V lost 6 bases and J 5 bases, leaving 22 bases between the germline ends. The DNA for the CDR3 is TGCAGCGTAGAAAATGGGCAGGCGAAGGAGGAGACCCAGTACTTC. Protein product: CSVENGQAKEETQYF. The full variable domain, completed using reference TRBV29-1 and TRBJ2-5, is SAVISQKPSRDICQRGTSLTIQCQVDSQVTMMFWYRQQPGQSLTLIATANQGSEATYESGFVIDKFPISRPNLTFSTLTVSNMSPEDSSIYLCSVENGQAKEETQYFGPGTRLLVL.

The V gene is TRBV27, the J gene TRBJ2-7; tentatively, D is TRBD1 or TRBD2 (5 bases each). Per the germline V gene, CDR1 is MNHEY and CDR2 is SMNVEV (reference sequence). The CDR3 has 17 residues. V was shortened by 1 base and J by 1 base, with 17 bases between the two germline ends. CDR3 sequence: CASSLLGEMASSYEQYF. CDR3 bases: TGTGCCAGCAGTTTATTGGGGGAGATGGCTAGTTCCTACGAGCAGTACTTC.

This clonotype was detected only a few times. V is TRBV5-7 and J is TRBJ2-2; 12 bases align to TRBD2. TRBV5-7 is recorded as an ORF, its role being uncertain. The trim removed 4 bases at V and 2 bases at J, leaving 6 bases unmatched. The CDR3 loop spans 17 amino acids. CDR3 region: CASSLRLAGANTGELFF. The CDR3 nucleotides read TGTGCCAGCAGCCTAAGACTAGCGGGGGCCAACACCGGGGAGCTGTTTTTT.